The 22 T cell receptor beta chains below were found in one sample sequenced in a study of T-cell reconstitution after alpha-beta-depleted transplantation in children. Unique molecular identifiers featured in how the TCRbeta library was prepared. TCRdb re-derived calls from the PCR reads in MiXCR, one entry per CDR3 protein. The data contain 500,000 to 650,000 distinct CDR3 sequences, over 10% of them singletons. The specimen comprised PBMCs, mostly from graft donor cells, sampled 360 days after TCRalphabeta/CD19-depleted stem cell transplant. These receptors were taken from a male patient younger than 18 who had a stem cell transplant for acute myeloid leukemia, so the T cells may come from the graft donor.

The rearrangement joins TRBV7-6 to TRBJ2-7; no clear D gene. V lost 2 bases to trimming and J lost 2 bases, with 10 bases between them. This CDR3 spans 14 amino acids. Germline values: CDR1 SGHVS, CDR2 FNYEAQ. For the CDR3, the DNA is TGTGCCAGCAGCTTACCGTCAGATACCTACGAGCAGTACTTC. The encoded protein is CASSLPSDTYEQYF. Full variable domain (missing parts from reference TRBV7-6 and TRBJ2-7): GAGVSQSPRYKVTKRGQDVALRCDPISGHVSLYWYRQALGQGPEFLTYFNYEAQQDKSGLPNDRFSAERPEGSISTLTIQRTEQRDSAMYRCASSLPSDTYEQYFGPGTRLTVT.

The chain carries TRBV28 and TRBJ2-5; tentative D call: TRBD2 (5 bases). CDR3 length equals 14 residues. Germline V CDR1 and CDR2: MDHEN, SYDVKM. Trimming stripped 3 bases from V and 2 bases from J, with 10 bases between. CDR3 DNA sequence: TGTGCCAGCAGTTTCTATAGGAGGCAAGAGACCCAGTACTTC. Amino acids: CASSFYRRQETQYF.

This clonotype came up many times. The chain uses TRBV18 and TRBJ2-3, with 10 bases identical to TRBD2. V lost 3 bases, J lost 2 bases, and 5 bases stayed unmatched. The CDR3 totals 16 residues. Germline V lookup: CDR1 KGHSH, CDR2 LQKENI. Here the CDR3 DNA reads TGTGCCAGCTCACCCTTGGGACTAGCGCTCACAGATACGCAGTATTTT. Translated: CASSPLGLALTDTQYF.

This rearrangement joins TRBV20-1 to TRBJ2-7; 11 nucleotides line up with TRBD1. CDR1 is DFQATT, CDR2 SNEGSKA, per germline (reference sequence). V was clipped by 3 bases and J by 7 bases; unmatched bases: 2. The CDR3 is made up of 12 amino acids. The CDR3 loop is CSARGTGGEQYF. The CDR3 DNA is TGCAGTGCTAGGGGGACAGGGGGAGAGCAGTACTTC.

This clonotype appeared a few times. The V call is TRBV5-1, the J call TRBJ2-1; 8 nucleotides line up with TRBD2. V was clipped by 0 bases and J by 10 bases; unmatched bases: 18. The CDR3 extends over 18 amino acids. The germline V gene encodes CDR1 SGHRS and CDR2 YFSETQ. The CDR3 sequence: CASSLAIAAMWREVEQFF. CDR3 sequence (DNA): TGCGCCAGCAGCTTGGCTATCGCCGCGATGTGGCGGGAGGTAGAGCAGTTCTTC. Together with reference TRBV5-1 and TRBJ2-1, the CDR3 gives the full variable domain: KAGVTQTPRYLIKTRGQQVTLSCSPISGHRSVSWYQQTPGQGLQFLFEYFSETQRNKGNFPGRFSGRQFSNSRSEMNVSTLELGDSALYLCASSLAIAAMWREVEQFFGPGTRLTVL.

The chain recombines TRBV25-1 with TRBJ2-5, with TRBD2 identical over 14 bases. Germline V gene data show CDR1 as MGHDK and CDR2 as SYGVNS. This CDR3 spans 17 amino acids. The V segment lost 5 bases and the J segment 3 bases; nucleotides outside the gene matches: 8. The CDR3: CASSSNKGLAGEETQYF. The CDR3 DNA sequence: TGTGCCAGCAGTTCGAACAAGGGACTAGCGGGAGAAGAGACCCAGTACTTC.

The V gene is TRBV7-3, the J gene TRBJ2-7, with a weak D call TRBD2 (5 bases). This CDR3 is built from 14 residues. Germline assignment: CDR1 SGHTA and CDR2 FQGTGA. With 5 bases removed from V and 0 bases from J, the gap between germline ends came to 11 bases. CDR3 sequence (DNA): TGTGCCAGCAGCGAGGAGGTCTTCTCCTACGAGCAGTACTTC. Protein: CASSEEVFSYEQYF.

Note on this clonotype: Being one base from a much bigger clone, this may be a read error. The CDR3 here is CASSVGLAGSYNEQFF. In nucleotides, the CDR3 is TGTGCCAGCAGCGTAGGACTAGCGGGGTCCTACAATGAGCAGTTCTTC. The chain has TRBV9 and TRBJ2-1; TRBD2 matches 11 bases. The CDR3 contains 16 residues. In germline, CDR1 is SGDLS, CDR2 YYNGEE. V lost 0 bases to trimming and J lost 1 base; unmatched junction nucleotides: 0.

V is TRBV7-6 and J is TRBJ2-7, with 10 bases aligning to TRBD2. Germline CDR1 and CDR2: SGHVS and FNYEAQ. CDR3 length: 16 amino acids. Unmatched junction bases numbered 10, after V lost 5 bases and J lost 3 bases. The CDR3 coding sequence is TGTGCCAGCAGCCCACGACGTGCTAGCGGGAGCTACGAGCAGTACTTC. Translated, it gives CASSPRRASGSYEQYF. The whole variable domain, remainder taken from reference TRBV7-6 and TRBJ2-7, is GAGVSQSPRYKVTKRGQDVALRCDPISGHVSLYWYRQALGQGPEFLTYFNYEAQQDKSGLPNDRFSAERPEGSISTLTIQRTEQRDSAMYRCASSPRRASGSYEQYFGPGTRLTVT.

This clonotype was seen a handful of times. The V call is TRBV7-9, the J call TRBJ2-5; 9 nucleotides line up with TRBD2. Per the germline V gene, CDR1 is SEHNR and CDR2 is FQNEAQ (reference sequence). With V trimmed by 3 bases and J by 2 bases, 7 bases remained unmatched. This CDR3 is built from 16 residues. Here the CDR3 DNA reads TGTGCCAGCAGCTTCATAGCGGGAGTACGTCAAGAGACCCAGTACTTC. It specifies CASSFIAGVRQETQYF. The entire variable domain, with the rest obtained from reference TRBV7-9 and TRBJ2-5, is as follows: DTGVSQNPRHKITKRGQNVTFRCDPISEHNRLYWYRQTLGQGPEFLTYFQNEAQLEKSRLLSDRFSAERPKGSFSTLEIQRTEQGDSAMYLCASSFIAGVRQETQYFGPGTRLLVL.

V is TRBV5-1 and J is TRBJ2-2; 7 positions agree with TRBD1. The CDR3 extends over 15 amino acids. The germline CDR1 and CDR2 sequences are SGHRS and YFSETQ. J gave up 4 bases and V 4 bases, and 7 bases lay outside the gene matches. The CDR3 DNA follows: TGCGCCAGCAGCCTACGGGACAGCGTCACCGGGGAGCTGTTTTTT. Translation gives CASSLRDSVTGELFF.

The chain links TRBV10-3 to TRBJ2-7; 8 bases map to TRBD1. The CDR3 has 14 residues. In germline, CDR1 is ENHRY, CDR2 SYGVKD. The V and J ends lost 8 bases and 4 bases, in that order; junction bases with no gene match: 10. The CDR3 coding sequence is TGTGCCATCTTAGCCGGCGGACAGGGATACGAGCAGTACTTC. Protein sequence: CAILAGGQGYEQYF.

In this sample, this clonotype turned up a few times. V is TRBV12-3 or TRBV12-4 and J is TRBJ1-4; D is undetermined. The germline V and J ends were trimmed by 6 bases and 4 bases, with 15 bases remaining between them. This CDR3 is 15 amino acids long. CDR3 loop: CASSSDNVYNEKLFF. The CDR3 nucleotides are TGTGCCAGCAGCTCCGACAATGTTTATAATGAAAAACTGTTTTTT.

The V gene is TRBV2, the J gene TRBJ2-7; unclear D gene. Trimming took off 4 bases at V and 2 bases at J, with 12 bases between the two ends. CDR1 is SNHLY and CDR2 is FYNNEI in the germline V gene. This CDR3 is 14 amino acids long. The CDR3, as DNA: TGTGCCAGCAGTGCCGGTCCCCAAACCTACGAGCAGTACTTC. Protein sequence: CASSAGPQTYEQYF.

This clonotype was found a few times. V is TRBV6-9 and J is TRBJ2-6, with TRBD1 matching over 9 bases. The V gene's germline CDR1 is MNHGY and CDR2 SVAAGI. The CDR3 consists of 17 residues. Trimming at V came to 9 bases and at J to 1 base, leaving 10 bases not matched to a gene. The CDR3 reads CARRVNRGRSGANVLTF. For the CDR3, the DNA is TGTGCCAGAAGGGTGAACAGGGGGCGATCTGGGGCCAACGTCCTGACTTTC.

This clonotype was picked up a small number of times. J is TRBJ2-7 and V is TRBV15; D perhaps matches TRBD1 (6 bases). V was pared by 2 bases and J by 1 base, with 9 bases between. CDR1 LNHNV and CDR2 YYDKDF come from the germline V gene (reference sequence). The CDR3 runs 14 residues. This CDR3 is CATSRPTGSYEQYF. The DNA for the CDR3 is TGTGCCACCAGCAGACCTACAGGGTCCTACGAGCAGTACTTC.

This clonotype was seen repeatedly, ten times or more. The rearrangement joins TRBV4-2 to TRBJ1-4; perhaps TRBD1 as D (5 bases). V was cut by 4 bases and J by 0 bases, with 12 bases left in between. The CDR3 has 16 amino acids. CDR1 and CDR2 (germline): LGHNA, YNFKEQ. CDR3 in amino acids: CASSRDSPATNEKLFF. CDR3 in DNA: TGTGCCAGCAGCCGGGACTCACCTGCAACTAATGAAAAACTGTTTTTT.

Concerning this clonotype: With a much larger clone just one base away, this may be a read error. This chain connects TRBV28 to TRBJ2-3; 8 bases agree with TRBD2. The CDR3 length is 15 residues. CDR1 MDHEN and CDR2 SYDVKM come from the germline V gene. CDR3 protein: CASTNPGGSTDTHYF. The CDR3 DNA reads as TGTGCCAGCACTAACCCGGGAGGGAGCACAGATACGCACTATTTT.

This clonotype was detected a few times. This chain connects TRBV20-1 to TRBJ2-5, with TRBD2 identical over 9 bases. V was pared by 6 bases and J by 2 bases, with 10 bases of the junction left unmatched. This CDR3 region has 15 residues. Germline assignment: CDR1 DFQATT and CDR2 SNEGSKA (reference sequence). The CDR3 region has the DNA TGCAGTGCCACTATGGGGACTAGCACTCAAGAGACCCAGTACTTC. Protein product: CSATMGTSTQETQYF.

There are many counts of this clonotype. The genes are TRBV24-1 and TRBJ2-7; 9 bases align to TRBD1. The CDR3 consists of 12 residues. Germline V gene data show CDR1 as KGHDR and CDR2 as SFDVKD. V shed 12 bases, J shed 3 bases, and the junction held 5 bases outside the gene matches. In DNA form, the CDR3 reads TGTGCCCCCCGGACAGGGGACTACGAGCAGTACTTC. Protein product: CAPRTGDYEQYF.

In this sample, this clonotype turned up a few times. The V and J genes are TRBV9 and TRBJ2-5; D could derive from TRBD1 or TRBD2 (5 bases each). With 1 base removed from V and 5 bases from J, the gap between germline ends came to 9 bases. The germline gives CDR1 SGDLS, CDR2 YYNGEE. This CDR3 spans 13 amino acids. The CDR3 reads CASSVWGGETQYF. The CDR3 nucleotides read TGTGCCAGCAGCGTATGGGGCGGGGAGACCCAGTACTTC.

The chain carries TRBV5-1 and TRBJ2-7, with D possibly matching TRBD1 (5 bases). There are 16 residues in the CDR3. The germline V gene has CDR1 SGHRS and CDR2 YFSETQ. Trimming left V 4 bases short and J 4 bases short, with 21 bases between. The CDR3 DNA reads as TGCGCCAGCAGCCCGCCCCGGACCAGGGTCCCGTACGAGCAGTACTTC. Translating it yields CASSPPRTRVPYEQYF.